These T cell receptor beta chains were read from a single sample in a study of T-cell reconstitution after alpha-beta-depleted transplantation in children. TCRdb called the PCR reads again in MiXCR, with one record for every CDR3 protein. Here the sample spans some 450,000 distinct CDR3 sequences, 43% being singletons. This specimen consisted of PBMCs, obtained before TCRalphabeta/CD19-depleted stem cell transplant. The receptors originated from a girl under 10 years old with aplastic anemia, due to receive a stem cell transplant. Each CDR3 is given with its conserved first and last residue. The D gene is left open where the match is weak. Clone sizes are given selectively: once, few, many, or a class where the clone is expanded.

abundance	d_gene	v_gene	j_gene	CDR3aa	CDR3nt
few	NA	TRBV20-1	TRBJ1-6	CSAPSGQRPSPLHF	TGCAGTGCCCCCTCCGGCCAGAGGCCTTCACCCCTCCACTTT
NA	NA	TRBV10-2	TRBJ1-1	CASSESGGLTEAFF	TGCGCCAGCAGTGAGTCTGGGGGGCTCACTGAAGCTTTCTTT
few	TRBD1	TRBV12-3/TRBV12-4	TRBJ1-2	CASSPTGGEYYGYTF	TGTGCCAGCAGTCCCACAGGGGGTGAATATTATGGCTACACCTTC
few	TRBD1	TRBV19	TRBJ1-1	CASSATGGLNTEAFF	TGTGCCAGTAGTGCGACAGGGGGCTTGAACACTGAAGCTTTCTTT
NA	NA	TRBV15	TRBJ2-1	CATASRDTLYNEQFF	TGTGCCACCGCTTCCCGGGACACCCTATACAATGAGCAGTTCTTC
few	NA	TRBV7-8	TRBJ2-7	CASSPPLGGEQYF	TGTGCCAGCAGCCCCCCCTTAGGAGGCGAGCAGTACTTC
NA	NA	TRBV7-9	TRBJ2-3	CASSLGSHTDTQYF	TGTGCCAGCAGCTTGGGGTCTCACACAGATACGCAGTATTTT
many	NA	TRBV7-2	TRBJ2-1	CASSLRAGNYNEQFF	TGTGCCAGCAGCTTACGCGCGGGGAATTACAATGAGCAGTTCTTC
many	NA	TRBV5-1	TRBJ1-6	CASSPWTVKGSPLHF	TGCGCCAGCAGCCCATGGACAGTGAAGGGATCACCCCTCCACTTT
many	NA	TRBV28	TRBJ2-5	CASSLQGSQETQYF	TGTGCCAGCAGTTTACAGGGGTCCCAAGAGACCCAGTACTTC
NA	NA	TRBV29-1	TRBJ2-7	CSVEDPLGSSYEQYF	TGCAGCGTTGAAGATCCCCTCGGTAGCTCCTACGAGCAGTACTTC
few	TRBD2	TRBV5-1	TRBJ2-5	CASRPRGVQETQYF	TGCGCCAGCAGACCGCGGGGGGTCCAAGAGACCCAGTACTTC
NA	TRBD1	TRBV18	TRBJ2-7	CASSPRPGQGTYEQYF	TGTGCCAGCTCACCTAGGCCGGGACAGGGAACCTACGAGCAGTACTTC
NA	TRBD1	TRBV29-1	TRBJ2-3	CSVDGIGAGQADTQYF	TGCAGCGTTGACGGTATAGGCGCGGGACAGGCAGATACGCAGTATTTT
NA	TRBD2	TRBV5-1	TRBJ2-1	CASSLVAGANEQFF	TGCGCCAGCAGCTTGGTAGCGGGGGCCAATGAGCAGTTCTTC
once	TRBD2	TRBV10-3	TRBJ2-3	CASSGGAIDTQYF	TGTGCCTCAAGCGGGGGGGCGATTGATACGCAGTATTTT
few	NA	TRBV28	TRBJ2-5	CASSLIQGGQETQYF	TGTGCCAGCAGTTTGATTCAGGGGGGCCAAGAGACCCAGTACTTC
few	TRBD2	TRBV15	TRBJ2-3	CATSRGSGRRDTQYF	TGTGCCACCAGCAGAGGAAGCGGGAGACGTGATACGCAGTATTTT
many	NA	TRBV5-1	TRBJ1-4	CASSLSSLNEKLFF	TGCGCCAGCAGCTTGAGTAGTCTTAATGAAAAACTGTTTTTT
NA	TRBD2	TRBV20-1	TRBJ2-7	CSASTSGRGSYEQYF	TGCAGTGCTAGTACTAGCGGGAGGGGCTCCTACGAGCAGTACTTC